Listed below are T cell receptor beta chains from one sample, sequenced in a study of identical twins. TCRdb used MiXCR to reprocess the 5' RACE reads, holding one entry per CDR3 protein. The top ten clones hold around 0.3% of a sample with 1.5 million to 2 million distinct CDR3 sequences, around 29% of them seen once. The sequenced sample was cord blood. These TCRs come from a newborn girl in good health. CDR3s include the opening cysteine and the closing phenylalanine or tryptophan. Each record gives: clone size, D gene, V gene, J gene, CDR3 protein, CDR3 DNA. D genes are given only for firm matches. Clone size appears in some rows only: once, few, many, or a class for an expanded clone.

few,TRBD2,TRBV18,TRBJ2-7,CASSPGAGVSEQYF,TGTGCCAGCTCACCTGGTGCGGGAGTCTCCGAGCAGTACTTC
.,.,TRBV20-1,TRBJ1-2,CSAPVTGRGYGYTF,TGCAGTGCTCCGGTCACAGGGAGAGGCTATGGCTACACCTTC
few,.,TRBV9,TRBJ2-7,CASSKPGVSYNEQYF,TGTGCCAGCAGCAAACCGGGGGTCTCCTACAATGAGCAGTACTTC
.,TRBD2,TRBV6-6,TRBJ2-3,CASSSRRVAGSTDTQYF,TGTGCCAGCAGCTCCCGGAGAGTAGCGGGATCCACAGATACGCAGTATTTT
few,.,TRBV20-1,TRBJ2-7,CSARKQGDYEQYF,TGCAGTGCTAGAAAACAGGGAGACTACGAGCAGTACTTC
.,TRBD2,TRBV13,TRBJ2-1,CASSDRTSAYNEQFF,TGTGCCAGCAGCGACCGGACTAGCGCATACAATGAGCAGTTCTTC
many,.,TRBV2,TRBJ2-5,CASTVLETQYF,TGTGCCAGCACCGTTCTGGAGACCCAGTACTTC
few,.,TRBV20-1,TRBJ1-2,CSAFQDYGYTF,TGCAGTGCTTTTCAGGACTATGGCTACACCTTC
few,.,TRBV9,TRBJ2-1,CASSVGLLNEQFF,TGTGCCAGCAGCGTAGGACTTCTCAATGAGCAGTTCTTC
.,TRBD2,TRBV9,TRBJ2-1,CASSVAGTTSWRQFF,TGTGCCAGCAGCGTCGCCGGGACTACCTCTTGGAGGCAGTTCTTC
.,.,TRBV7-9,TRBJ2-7,CASSLARTTLDNEQYF,TGTGCCAGCAGCTTAGCTCGTACTACCCTCGACAATGAGCAGTACTTC
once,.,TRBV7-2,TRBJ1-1,CASSLVPGPNTEAFF,TGTGCCAGCAGCTTAGTACCGGGTCCGAACACTGAAGCTTTCTTT
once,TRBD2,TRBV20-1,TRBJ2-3,CSAAGLAGAADTQYF,TGCAGCGCTGCGGGACTAGCGGGAGCGGCAGATACGCAGTATTTT
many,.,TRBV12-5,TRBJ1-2,CASGLAGRYGYTF,TGTGCTAGTGGTTTGGCAGGGCGCTATGGCTACACCTTC
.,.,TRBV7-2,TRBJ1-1,CASSFPRDRMNTEAFF,TGTGCCAGCAGCTTCCCGAGGGACCGAATGAACACTGAAGCTTTCTTT
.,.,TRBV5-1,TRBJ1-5,CASSFSTGEPQHF,TGCGCCAGCAGCTTTTCTACTGGGGAGCCCCAGCATTTT
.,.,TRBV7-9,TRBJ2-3,CASSFGYRVRDTRYF,TGTGCCAGCAGCTTCGGCTACAGGGTCAGAGATACGCGGTATTTT
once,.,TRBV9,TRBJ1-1,CASSVVSSDNTEAFF,TGTGCCAGCAGCGTAGTCAGCAGCGATAACACTGAAGCTTTCTTT
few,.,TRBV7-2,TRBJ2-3,CASSVPAIGDTQYF,TGTGCCAGCAGCGTACCCGCTATCGGGGATACGCAGTATTTT
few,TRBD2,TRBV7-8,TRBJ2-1,CASSLKRGSIYNEQFF,TGTGCCAGCAGCTTAAAGCGGGGGTCAATTTACAATGAGCAGTTCTTC
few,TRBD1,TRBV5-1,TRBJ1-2,CASSLDRGLRGYTF,TGCGCCAGCAGCTTGGATAGGGGGCTACGTGGCTACACCTTC
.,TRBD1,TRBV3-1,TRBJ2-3,CASSHPGRGLSTDTQYF,TGTGCCAGCAGCCACCCCGGCAGGGGGCTCAGCACAGATACGCAGTATTTT
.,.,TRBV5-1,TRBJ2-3,CASSLTPGASADTQYF,TGCGCCAGCAGCTTGACCCCGGGGGCTTCGGCAGATACGCAGTATTTT
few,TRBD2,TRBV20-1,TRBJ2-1,CSARVFGLAVSSYNEQFF,TGCAGTGCTAGAGTCTTTGGCCTAGCGGTGAGCTCCTACAATGAGCAGTTCTTC
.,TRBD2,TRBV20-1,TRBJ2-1,CSARRFGASGGRGSNEQFF,TGCAGTGCTAGAAGGTTCGGGGCTAGCGGGGGCCGAGGATCCAATGAGCAGTTCTTC
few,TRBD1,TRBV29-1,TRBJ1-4,CSVGPGGDEKLFF,TGCAGCGTTGGACCAGGGGGAGATGAAAAACTGTTTTTT
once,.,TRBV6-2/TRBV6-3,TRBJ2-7,CASSYGSASLLIYEQYF,TGTGCCAGCAGTTACGGTTCGGCTAGCCTCTTGATCTACGAGCAGTACTTC
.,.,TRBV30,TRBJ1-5,CAWRLRGLTGSNQPQHF,TGTGCCTGGAGGCTAAGGGGTCTAACCGGGAGCAATCAGCCCCAGCATTTT
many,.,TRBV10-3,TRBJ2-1,CAISEIAGTSYNEQFF,TGTGCCATCAGTGAGATCGCGGGAACCTCCTACAATGAGCAGTTCTTC
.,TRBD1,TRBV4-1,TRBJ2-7,CASSQGRTGRDEQYF,TGCGCCAGCAGCCAAGGGAGGACAGGGCGAGACGAGCAGTACTTC
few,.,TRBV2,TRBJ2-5,CASRRYRDHKETQYF,TGTGCCAGCAGGCGCTACCGGGACCATAAAGAGACCCAGTACTTC
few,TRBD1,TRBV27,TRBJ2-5,CASSEGQVKETQYF,TGTGCCAGCAGTGAGGGACAGGTTAAAGAGACCCAGTACTTC
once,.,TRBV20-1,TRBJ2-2,CSASHQRGAGTGELFF,TGCAGTGCTAGCCACCAAAGGGGGGCGGGCACCGGGGAGCTGTTTTTT
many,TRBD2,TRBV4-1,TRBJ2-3,CASSFSGRRTDTQYF,TGCGCCAGCAGTTTTAGCGGGAGGAGGACAGATACGCAGTATTTT
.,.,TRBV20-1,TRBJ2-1,CSARDHPGAEQFF,TGCAGTGCTAGAGATCATCCCGGGGCGGAGCAGTTCTTC
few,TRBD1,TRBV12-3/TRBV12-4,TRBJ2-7,CASRHFGDRGNEQYF,TGTGCCAGCAGGCATTTCGGGGACAGGGGGAACGAGCAGTACTTC
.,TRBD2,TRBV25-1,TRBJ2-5,CASSEASGDDEQYF,TGTGCCAGCAGTGAGGCTAGCGGAGACGATGAGCAGTACTTC
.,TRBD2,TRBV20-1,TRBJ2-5,CSAGDNSGRETQYF,TGCAGTGCTGGAGATAATAGCGGGAGAGAGACCCAGTACTTC
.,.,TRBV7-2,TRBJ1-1,CASSFLGVEAFF,TGTGCCAGCAGCTTCTTGGGGGTTGAAGCTTTCTTT
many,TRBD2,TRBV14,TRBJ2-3,CASSLIRGADTQYF,TGTGCCAGCAGCCTTATTCGGGGGGCAGATACGCAGTATTTT
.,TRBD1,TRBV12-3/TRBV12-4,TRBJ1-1,CASARGQRNTEAFF,TGTGCCTCTGCACGGGGACAGCGGAACACTGAAGCTTTCTTT
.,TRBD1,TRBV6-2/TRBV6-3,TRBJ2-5,CASSCSSGDRAETQYF,TGTGCCAGCAGTTGCTCGTCCGGGGACAGGGCAGAGACCCAGTACTTC
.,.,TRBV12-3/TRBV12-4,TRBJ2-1,CASSLEGGGRYEQFF,TGTGCCAGCAGTTTGGAGGGGGGAGGGCGCTATGAGCAGTTCTTC
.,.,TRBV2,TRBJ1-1,CASSVARWDTEAFF,TGTGCCAGCAGTGTCGCCAGGTGGGACACTGAAGCTTTCTTT
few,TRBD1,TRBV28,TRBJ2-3,CASGQGATDTQYF,TGTGCCAGTGGACAGGGGGCCACAGATACGCAGTATTTT
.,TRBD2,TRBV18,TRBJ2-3,CASSPKRLAGSSTDTQYF,TGTGCCAGCTCCCCGAAAAGACTAGCCGGTTCTAGCACAGATACGCAGTATTTT